A single sample is the source of the 4 T cell receptor beta chains below, sequenced in a study of tumor-infiltrating lymphocytes in primary liver carcinoma. TCR beta cDNA was reverse-transcribed from about 500 ng of total RNA. The reaction used a constant-region primer and ProtoScript II reverse transcriptase. ARM-PCR, slightly modified, supplied the TCR beta libraries through three nested multiplex PCR rounds. TRBV1-TRBV30 forward primers paired with a C-beta reverse primer drove the first two PCR rounds, roughly 10 cycles each. TCRdb re-analysed the multiplex PCR reads in MiXCR, keeping a single row per CDR3 protein. In the table there are 310,000 or so distinct CDR3 sequences, 45% to 70% of which are singletons. Germline DNA was also extracted, while the blood RNA originated from unsorted whole blood. Input material: peripheral blood. These receptors all stem from a woman aged 30 to 39 with primary liver carcinoma and hepatitis B virus infection.

Notes on this clonotype: Given a much more abundant clone one base away, this may be a read error. Because the CDR3 is missing its conserved closing phenylalanine or tryptophan, this is likely a read error. The chain joins TRBV6-5 to TRBJ2-7; 10 nucleotides agree with TRBD2. V gave up 9 bases and J gave up 4 bases; unmatched junction bases: 9. There are 14 residues in the CDR3. Germline V CDR1 and CDR2: MNHEY, SVGAGI. CDR3 sequence (DNA): TGTGCCAGTAGGACTAGCGGCCCTAGTTACGAGCAGTACTCC. Translated: CASRTSGPSYEQYS.

About this clonotype: The conserved closing phenylalanine or tryptophan is absent in this CDR3, likely reflecting a read error. CDR3 protein: CASSPGFRATQYS. Here the CDR3 DNA reads TGTGCCAGCAGTCCAGGATTCCGAGCGACCCAGTACTCC. The chain combines TRBV11-2 with TRBJ2-5; D not resolved. V was trimmed by 6 bases and J by 7 bases, leaving 15 bases between them. This CDR3 has 13 residues. The V gene's germline CDR1 is SGHAT and CDR2 FQNNGV.

This clonotype appeared many times. The rearrangement joins TRBV12-3 or TRBV12-4 to TRBJ2-5; weak D call: TRBD2 (6 bases). V was cut by 5 bases and J by 4 bases, with 14 bases left in between. CDR3 length equals 14 residues. This CDR3 is CASSPIGTRETQYF. CDR3 sequence (DNA): TGTGCCAGCAGTCCGATCGGGACTCGAGAGACCCAGTACTTC.

This clonotype showed up just a few times. A much more abundant neighbour one base away suggests this may be a read error. The chain combines TRBV6-1 with TRBJ1-4; D may be TRBD1 (6 bases). The CDR3 loop spans 12 amino acids. Trimming shortened V by 10 bases and J by 8 bases, and 14 bases separated the two germline ends. CDR1 and CDR2 (germline): MNHNS, SASEGT. The CDR3 nucleotides are TGTGCCACCTCGGGGGCGCAAGAAAAACTGTTTTTT. Its translation: CATSGAQEKLFF.